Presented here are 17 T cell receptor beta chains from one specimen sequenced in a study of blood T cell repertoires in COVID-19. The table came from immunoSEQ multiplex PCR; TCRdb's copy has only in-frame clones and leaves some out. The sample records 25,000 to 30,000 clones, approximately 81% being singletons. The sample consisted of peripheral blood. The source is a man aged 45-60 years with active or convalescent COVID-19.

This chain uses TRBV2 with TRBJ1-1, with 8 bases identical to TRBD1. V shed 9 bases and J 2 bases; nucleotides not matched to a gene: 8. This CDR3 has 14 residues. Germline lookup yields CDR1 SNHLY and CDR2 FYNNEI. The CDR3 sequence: CASGKGQGNTEAFF. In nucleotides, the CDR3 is TGTGCCAGTGGCAAAGGACAGGGAAACACTGAAGCTTTCTTT. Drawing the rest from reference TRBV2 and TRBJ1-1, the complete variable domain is EPEVTQTPSHQVTQMGQEVILRCVPISNHLYFYWYRQILGQKVEFLVSFYNNEISEKSEIFDDQFSVERPDGSNFTLKIRSTKLEDSAMYFCASGKGQGNTEAFFGQGTRLTVV.

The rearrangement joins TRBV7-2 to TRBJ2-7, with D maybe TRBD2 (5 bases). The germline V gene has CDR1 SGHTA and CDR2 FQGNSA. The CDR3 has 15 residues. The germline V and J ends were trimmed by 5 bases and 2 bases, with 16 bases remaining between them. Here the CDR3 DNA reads TGTGCCAGCAGCGGGAGAACCGGGAATCCCTACGAGCAGTACTTC. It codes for CASSGRTGNPYEQYF.

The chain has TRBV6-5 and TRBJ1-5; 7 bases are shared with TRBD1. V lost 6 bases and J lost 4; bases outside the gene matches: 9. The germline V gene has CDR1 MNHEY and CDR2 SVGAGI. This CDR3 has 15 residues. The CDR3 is CASRNRQGGNQPQHF. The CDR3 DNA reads TGTGCCAGCAGGAACAGACAGGGTGGTAATCAGCCCCAGCATTTT.

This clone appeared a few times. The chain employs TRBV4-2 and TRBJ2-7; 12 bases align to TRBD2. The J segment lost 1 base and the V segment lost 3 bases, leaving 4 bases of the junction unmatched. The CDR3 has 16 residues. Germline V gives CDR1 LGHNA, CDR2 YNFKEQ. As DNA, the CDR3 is TGTGCCAGCAGCCACGCCGGGACTAGCGGGTCCTACGAGCAGTACTTC. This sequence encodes CASSHAGTSGSYEQYF.

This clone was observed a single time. The CDR3 reads CASSLDSCGYTF. The CDR3 DNA reads as TGTGCCAGCAGTCTCGACAGCTGTGGCTACACCTTC. The V and J genes are TRBV27 and TRBJ1-2; tentatively, D is TRBD1 (5 bases). This CDR3 has 12 amino acids. CDR1 and CDR2 (germline): MNHEY, SMNVEV (reference sequence). Trimming left V 5 bases short and J 7 bases short, with 11 bases between.

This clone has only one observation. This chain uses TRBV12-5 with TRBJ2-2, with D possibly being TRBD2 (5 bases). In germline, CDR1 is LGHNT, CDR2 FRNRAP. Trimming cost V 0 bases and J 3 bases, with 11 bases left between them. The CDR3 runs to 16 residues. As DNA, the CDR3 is TGTGCTAGTGGTTTGGTACTTTTGCGGGACACCGGGGAGCTGTTTTTT. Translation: CASGLVLLRDTGELFF.

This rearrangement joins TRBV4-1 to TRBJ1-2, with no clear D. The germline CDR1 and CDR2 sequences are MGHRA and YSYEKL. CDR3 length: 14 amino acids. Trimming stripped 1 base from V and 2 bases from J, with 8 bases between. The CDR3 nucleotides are TGCGCCAGCAGCCAAGTGGGAGGGAACTATGGCTACACCTTC. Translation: CASSQVGGNYGYTF.

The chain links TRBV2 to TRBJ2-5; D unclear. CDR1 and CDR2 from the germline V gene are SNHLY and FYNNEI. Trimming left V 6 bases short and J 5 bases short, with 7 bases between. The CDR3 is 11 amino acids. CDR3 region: CASSALETQYF. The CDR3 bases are TGTGCCAGCAGCGCGTTGGAGACCCAGTACTTC.

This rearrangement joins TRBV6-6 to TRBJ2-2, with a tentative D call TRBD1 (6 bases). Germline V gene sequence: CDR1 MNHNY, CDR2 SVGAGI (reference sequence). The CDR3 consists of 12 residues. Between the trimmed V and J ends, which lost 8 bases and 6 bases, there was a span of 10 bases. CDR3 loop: CASETGPGELFF. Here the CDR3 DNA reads TGTGCCAGCGAAACAGGGCCCGGGGAGCTGTTTTTT.

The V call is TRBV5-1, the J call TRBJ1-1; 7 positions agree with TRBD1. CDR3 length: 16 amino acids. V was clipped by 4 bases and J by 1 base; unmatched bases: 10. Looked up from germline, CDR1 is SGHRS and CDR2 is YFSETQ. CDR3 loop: CASSTRGGAGNTEAFF. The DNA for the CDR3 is TGCGCCAGCAGCACCCGAGGGGGCGCGGGGAACACTGAAGCTTTCTTT.

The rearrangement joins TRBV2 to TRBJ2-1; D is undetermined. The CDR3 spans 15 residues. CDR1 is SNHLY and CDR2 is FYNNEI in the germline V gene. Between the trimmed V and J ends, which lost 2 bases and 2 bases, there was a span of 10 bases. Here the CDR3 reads CASSELGKTYNEQFF. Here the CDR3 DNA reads TGTGCCAGCAGTGAACTTGGCAAAACCTACAATGAGCAGTTCTTC.

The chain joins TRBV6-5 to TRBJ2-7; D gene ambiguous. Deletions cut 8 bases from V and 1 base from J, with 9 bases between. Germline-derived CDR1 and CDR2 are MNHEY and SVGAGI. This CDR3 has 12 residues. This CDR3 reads CASAPNSYEQYF. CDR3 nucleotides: TGTGCCAGCGCGCCTAATTCCTACGAGCAGTACTTC.

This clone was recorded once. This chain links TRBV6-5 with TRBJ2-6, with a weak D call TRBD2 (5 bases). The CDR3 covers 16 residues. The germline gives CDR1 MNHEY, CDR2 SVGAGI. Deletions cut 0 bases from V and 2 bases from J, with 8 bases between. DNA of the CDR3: TGTGCCAGCAGTTACTCGTCGGGAACTGGGGCCAACGTCCTGACTTTC. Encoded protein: CASSYSSGTGANVLTF.

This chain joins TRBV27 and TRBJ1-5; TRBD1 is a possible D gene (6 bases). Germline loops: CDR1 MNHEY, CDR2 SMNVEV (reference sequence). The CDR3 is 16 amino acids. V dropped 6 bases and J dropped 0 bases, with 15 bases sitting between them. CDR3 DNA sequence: TGTGCCAGCAGACTCGGGGGGCACTCTAGCAATCAGCCCCAGCATTTT. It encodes CASRLGGHSSNQPQHF.

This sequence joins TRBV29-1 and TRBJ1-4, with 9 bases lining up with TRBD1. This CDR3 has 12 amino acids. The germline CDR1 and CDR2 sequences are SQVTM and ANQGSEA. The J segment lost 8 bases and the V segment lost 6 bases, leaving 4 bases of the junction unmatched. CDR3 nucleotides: TGCAGCGTGAGGACAGGGGTGGAAAAACTGTTTTTT. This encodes CSVRTGVEKLFF.

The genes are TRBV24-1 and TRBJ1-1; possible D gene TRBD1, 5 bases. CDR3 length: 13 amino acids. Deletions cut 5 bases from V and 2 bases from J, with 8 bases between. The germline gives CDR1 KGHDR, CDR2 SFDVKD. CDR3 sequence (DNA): TGTGCCACCAGTGCAGGGCCTAACACTGAAGCTTTCTTT. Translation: CATSAGPNTEAFF.

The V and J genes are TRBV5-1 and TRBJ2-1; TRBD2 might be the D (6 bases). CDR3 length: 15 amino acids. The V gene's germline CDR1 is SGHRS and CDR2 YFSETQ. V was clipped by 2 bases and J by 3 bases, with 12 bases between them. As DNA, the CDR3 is TGCGCCAGCAGCTTAGTGGGAGGACGCTACAATGAGCAGTTCTTC. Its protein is CASSLVGGRYNEQFF.